Each of the 23 T cell receptor beta chains below was sequenced from the same sample in a study of T cell responses to AZD1222 COVID-19 vaccine. TCRdb keeps only in-frame clones here, not all; method: immunoSEQ multiplex PCR. The table records roughly 100,000 clones, 70% to 90% of them present only once. The material sequenced was peripheral blood, taken on day 0 of AZD1222 vaccination. All receptors derive from an adult in good health.

The chain employs TRBV19 and TRBJ1-3; 7 positions match TRBD1. Trimming cost V 7 bases and J 4 bases; bases outside gene matches: 7. Germline V lookup: CDR1 LNHDA, CDR2 SQIVND (reference sequence). The CDR3 extends over 14 amino acids. The chain's CDR3 is CASTMTGLGNTIYF. Here the CDR3 DNA reads TGTGCCAGTACAATGACAGGGCTCGGAAACACCATATATTTT.

This clone was found once. The chain is built from TRBV6-5 and TRBJ2-6; the match to TRBD1 covers 7 bases. There are 15 residues in the CDR3. The germline V gene encodes CDR1 MNHEY and CDR2 SVGAGI. Unmatched junction bases numbered 4, after V lost 6 bases and J lost 2 bases. CDR3 coding DNA: TGTGCCAGCAGAAAACAGGGGACTGGGGCCAACGTCCTGACTTTC. Translation gives CASRKQGTGANVLTF.

V gene TRBV2 combines with J gene TRBJ1-6, with a tentative D call TRBD1 (6 bases). Per the germline V gene, CDR1 is SNHLY and CDR2 is FYNNEI. With 3 bases removed from V and 5 bases from J, the gap between germline ends came to 14 bases. The CDR3 contains 16 residues. The CDR3 DNA reads as TGTGCCAGCAGTGACCCTTACAGGGAAAATAATTCACCCCTCCACTTT. The encoded protein is CASSDPYRENNSPLHF.

V gene TRBV5-8 combines with J gene TRBJ1-1; 7 nucleotides agree with TRBD1. J lost 4 bases, V lost 0 bases, and 9 bases had no gene match. The CDR3 is 16 residues long. Germline CDR1 and CDR2: SGHTS and YDEGEE. The DNA for the CDR3 is TGTGCCAGCAGCTTGGCTACGGCAGGGGGGACCACTGAAGCTTTCTTT. Its protein is CASSLATAGGTTEAFF.

This clone is a singleton in its sample. J is TRBJ1-4 and V is TRBV6-5; D gene ambiguous. Germline V lookup: CDR1 MNHEY, CDR2 SVGAGI. Trimming shortened V by 6 bases and J by 4 bases, and 15 bases separated the two germline ends. The CDR3 covers 15 residues. CDR3: CASSPWEQVNEKLFF. The CDR3 nucleotides read TGTGCCAGCAGCCCATGGGAACAAGTTAATGAAAAACTGTTTTTT.

This clone was observed a single time. The chain joins TRBV7-9 to TRBJ2-3, with D perhaps assigned TRBD1 or TRBD2 (7 bases each). This CDR3 is 15 amino acids long. Germline loops: CDR1 SEHNR, CDR2 FQNEAQ (reference sequence). The V end lost 1 base, the J end lost 5 bases, and 13 bases lay between the germline ends. The CDR3 DNA sequence: TGTGCCAGCAGCTTAGGTACAGGGGAGGGAGATACGCAGTATTTT. This sequence encodes CASSLGTGEGDTQYF.

This chain links TRBV6-5 with TRBJ1-1; TRBD1 is a possible D gene (6 bases). From germline, CDR1 is MNHEY and CDR2 SVGAGI. The CDR3 loop spans 16 amino acids. Between the trimmed V and J ends, which lost 3 bases and 0 bases, there was a span of 14 bases. CDR3 sequence reads: CASSYPQGGVNTEAFF. The CDR3 DNA is TGTGCCAGCAGTTATCCCCAAGGGGGGGTGAACACTGAAGCTTTCTTT.

The chain carries TRBV7-3 and TRBJ1-3; TRBD1 matches 11 bases. This CDR3 is built from 16 residues. J lost 0 bases, V lost 5 bases, and 3 bases had no gene match. Per the germline V gene, CDR1 is SGHTA and CDR2 is FQGTGA. CDR3 residues: CASSLGTGGSGNTIYF. CDR3 coding DNA: TGTGCCAGCAGCCTCGGGACAGGGGGCTCTGGAAACACCATATATTTT.

This clone came up a few times. The rearrangement uses TRBV6-6 and TRBJ1-1; the D gene is possibly TRBD1 (5 bases). The V end was cut by 6 bases, the J end by 1 base, with 12 bases between. Germline V lookup: CDR1 MNHNY, CDR2 SVGAGI (reference sequence). This CDR3 has 14 amino acids. The CDR3 protein is CASSVQGPNTEAFF. The CDR3 coding sequence is TGTGCCAGCAGCGTCCAGGGACCGAACACTGAAGCTTTCTTT.

The chain couples TRBV4-1 to TRBJ2-3; TRBD1 aligns across 10 bases. Unmatched junction bases numbered 1, after V lost 0 bases and J lost 4 bases. This CDR3 has 15 amino acids. Looked up from germline, CDR1 is MGHRA and CDR2 is YSYEKL. This CDR3 is CASSQEGTGADTQYF. In DNA, the CDR3 is TGCGCCAGCAGCCAAGAGGGGACAGGGGCAGATACGCAGTATTTT.

CDR3 sequence (DNA): TGTGCCAGCAGCTTAGTTAAGGGGTCGGGCGAAAAACTGTTTTTT. This translates into CASSLVKGSGEKLFF. The chain is built from TRBV7-9 and TRBJ1-4, with a tentative D call TRBD1 (5 bases). Germline V gene sequence: CDR1 SEHNR, CDR2 FQNEAQ (reference sequence). The germline V and J ends were trimmed by 1 base and 8 bases, with 14 bases remaining between them. The CDR3 consists of 15 residues. The full variable domain, rest sourced from reference TRBV7-9 and TRBJ1-4, is DTGVSQNPRHKITKRGQNVTFRCDPISEHNRLYWYRQTLGQGPEFLTYFQNEAQLEKSRLLSDRFSAERPKGSFSTLEIQRTEQGDSAMYLCASSLVKGSGEKLFFGSGTQLSVL.

The J gene is TRBJ1-1, the V gene TRBV19, with TRBD1 identical over 7 bases. The CDR3 has 17 residues. The V gene end was trimmed by 5 bases and the J gene end by 1 base; junction bases not matched to a gene: 13. Germline CDR1 reads LNHDA; CDR2 reads SQIVND (reference sequence). This chain's CDR3 is CASSFRTTGVGNTEAFF. The DNA of the CDR3 is TGTGCCAGTAGTTTCCGCACCACAGGGGTCGGGAACACTGAAGCTTTCTTT.

V gene TRBV5-6 combines with J gene TRBJ2-5; 10 bases agree with TRBD2. This CDR3 spans 18 amino acids. V lost 0 bases and J lost 4; bases outside the gene matches: 12. Germline V gene data show CDR1 as SGHDT and CDR2 as YYEEEE. Here the CDR3 DNA reads TGTGCCAGCAGCTTGGACGCAGCGGGGGGGCTCTTCGTAGAGACCCAGTACTTC. This gives the protein CASSLDAAGGLFVETQYF.

The table lists this clone with a few counts. At the DNA level, this CDR3 is encoded by other sequences in the same sample as well. The chain employs TRBV5-1 and TRBJ2-5; D call uncertain. The ends were cut back, 0 bases at V and 3 bases at J, with 0 bases in the middle. CDR1 and CDR2 (germline): SGHRS, YFSETQ. The CDR3 spans 11 residues. In DNA form, the CDR3 reads TGCGCCAGCAGCTTGGAAGAGACCCAGTACTTC. This encodes CASSLEETQYF.

The J gene is TRBJ1-1, the V gene TRBV12-3 or TRBV12-4; possibly TRBD1 for D (5 bases). The length of the CDR3 is 12 residues. The ends were cut back, 5 bases at V and 11 bases at J, with 15 bases in the middle. The CDR3 region is CASSAGTPGAFF. CDR3 nucleotide sequence: TGTGCCAGCAGTGCCGGGACGCCTGGGGCTTTCTTT.

Note on this clone: The sample has other DNA sequences that encode this CDR3 too. This chain links TRBV10-3 with TRBJ1-5; TRBD1 aligns across 9 bases. V gave up 0 bases and J gave up 4 bases; unmatched junction bases: 1. Germline V gene sequence: CDR1 ENHRY, CDR2 SYGVKD. This CDR3 region has 15 residues. DNA of the CDR3: TGTGCCATCAGTGAGTCCGGACAGGGGAATCAGCCCCAGCATTTT. Its protein product is CAISESGQGNQPQHF.

This clone was seen once. CDR3 sequence: CASSIENGDTNTEAFF. Here the CDR3 DNA reads TGTGCCAGTAGTATAGAGAACGGGGACACGAACACTGAAGCTTTCTTT. V is TRBV19 and J is TRBJ1-1, with D possibly being TRBD1 (6 bases). The V end lost 0 bases, the J end lost 1 base, and 12 bases lay between the germline ends. The germline CDR1 and CDR2 sequences are LNHDA and SQIVND (reference sequence). This CDR3 spans 16 amino acids.

As regards this clone: Other DNA sequences in the sample encode the same CDR3. The rearrangement links TRBV5-1 to TRBJ2-3; D is possibly TRBD1 (5 bases). The V and J ends lost 4 bases and 0 bases respectively, with 12 bases between them. The CDR3 covers 15 residues. In germline, CDR1 is SGHRS, CDR2 YFSETQ. CDR3 region: CASSLDRASTDTQYF. CDR3 bases: TGCGCCAGCAGCCTCGACAGAGCTAGCACAGATACGCAGTATTTT.

The J gene is TRBJ2-2, the V gene TRBV19, with 11 bases that match TRBD1. V lost 6 bases, J lost 3 bases, and 3 bases stayed unmatched. CDR1 and CDR2 (germline): LNHDA, SQIVND (reference sequence). The CDR3 spans 15 residues. CDR3 bases: TGTGCCAGTAGGGACAGGGGGCGCGACACCGGGGAGCTGTTTTTT. Its translation: CASRDRGRDTGELFF.

This clone appeared a single time. This chain joins TRBV6-5 and TRBJ2-7; 7 positions match TRBD1. V gave up 8 bases and J gave up 4 bases; unmatched junction bases: 11. The CDR3 is 14 amino acids. CDR1 is MNHEY and CDR2 is SVGAGI in the germline V gene. The CDR3 DNA follows: TGTGCCAGCCTCGACAGGGCGAGGGGTTACGAGCAGTACTTC. This codes for CASLDRARGYEQYF.

This chain links TRBV28 with TRBJ1-5; no firm D call. There are 12 residues in the CDR3. Germline assignment: CDR1 MDHEN and CDR2 SYDVKM. V shed 5 bases and J shed 4 bases, with 6 bases lying between them. CDR3 loop: CASSGANQPQHF. The CDR3 coding sequence is TGTGCCAGCAGTGGCGCGAATCAGCCCCAGCATTTT.

V is TRBV6-4 and J is TRBJ2-3, with 13 nucleotides matching TRBD2. V lost 6 bases and J lost 3; bases outside the gene matches: 6. Germline CDR1 MRHNA, CDR2 SNTAGT. The CDR3 runs to 16 residues. CDR3 residues: CASSRTSGGATDTQYF. The CDR3 bases are TGTGCCAGCAGCCGCACTAGCGGGGGGGCGACAGATACGCAGTATTTT.

The chain has TRBV18 and TRBJ2-3, with 9 bases that match TRBD2. CDR1 and CDR2 from the germline V gene are KGHSH and LQKENI. V dropped 0 bases and J dropped 7; count of bases not matched to a gene: 8. This CDR3 comprises 16 residues. CDR3 DNA: TGTGCCAGCTCACCACCAATGGCGGGGGGGCAAAATACGCAGTATTTT. Translation: CASSPPMAGGQNTQYF.